The clone carrying this T cell receptor (beta chain) has ten or more counts. Only in-frame clones appear in the TCRdb table, and some are missing; sequencing was by immunoSEQ multiplex PCR. In the table there are some 70,000 clones, more than 80% of which are singletons. The record originates from a study of control samples from healthy donors and cancer patients. The length of the CDR3 is 14 residues. V dropped 3 bases and J dropped 7 bases, with 13 bases sitting between them. In germline, CDR1 is LGHNA, CDR2 YSLEER. This chain joins TRBV4-3 and TRBJ1-3, with a possible D match to TRBD1 (5 bases). Sequenced: blood. This receptor was obtained from a man in his 60s in good health. CDR3 DNA: TGCGCCAGCAGCCAGACAGCGCTGGGGAACACCATATATTTT. It yields the protein CASSQTALGNTIYF.